This TCR beta chain originates from a study of OX40 agonist ivuxolimab in advanced cancers. Study-wide context: Partial response was recorded in three patients: one hepatocellular carcinoma and two cutaneous melanoma cases.

The CDR3 covers 15 residues. CDR1 and CDR2 (germline): LNHDA, SQIVND (reference sequence). The V end lost 9 bases, the J end lost 2 bases, and 18 bases lay between the germline ends. TCRdb's table, derived via immunoSEQ multiplex PCR, lists solely in-frame clones and lacks some. The table includes roughly 53,000 clones, approximately 90% detected once. The specimen was CD4+ or CD8+ T cells sorted from blood, collected in a trial of the OX40 agonist ivuxolimab. The receptor was derived from an adult with an advanced solid tumor such as melanoma, head and neck, liver or kidney cancer. The gene calls are TRBV19 and TRBJ2-3; D is perhaps TRBD1 or TRBD2 (7 bases each). The CDR3 region has the DNA TGTGCCAGCCATCCCAGGGGGGGGTCCACAGATACGCAGTATTTT. The encoded protein is CASHPRGGSTDTQYF.